The entry below gives a single T cell receptor beta chain sequence along with its context. Original handling: Estimation of nucleated cell counts was performed using reference gene primer amplification. Repertoires were generated with immunoSEQ multiplex PCR, while TCRdb's copy carries only in-frame clones and drops some. That table is the source of V, J and clone size, and D and trimming were worked out from the DNA. The sample contains tens of thousands of clones, 85% to 90% of which appear only once. Trimming cost V 5 bases and J 8 bases; bases outside gene matches: 18. This CDR3 is 18 amino acids long. Per germline, CDR1 MNHNY and CDR2 SVGAGI (reference sequence). These data belong to a study of blood T cell repertoires in COVID-19.

Sequenced: peripheral blood. The clonotype originates from a man younger than 40 with active or convalescent COVID-19. The chain couples TRBV6-6 to TRBJ1-4; 9 bases match TRBD1. This CDR3 reads CASSQHDRGLNVDEKLFF. CDR3 nucleotides: TGTGCCAGCAGTCAACACGACAGGGGGTTGAACGTGGACGAAAAACTGTTTTTT.